This TCR beta chain emerged from a study of cytomegalovirus exposure and HLA in healthy donors listed by TCRdb under 2017. Concerning the study at large: An earlier analysis of around 600 of the donors reported more than 250 Gb of sequence data and some 120 million unique TCR beta sequences from approximately 180 million T cells. A few DR-DQ haplotypes were treated as single units for association and clustering because of strong linkage in the cohort. Donor age, sex, ethnicity and CMV serostatus were compiled alongside the repertoire data. On average, 235,054 unique TCR beta nucleotide sequences were sequenced per donor among 350 to 400 genotyped donors of the cohort, with about 17% of those sequences being non-productive. Rather than drawing on any new phenotypic data, the later analysis identified candidate immune exposures from TCR beta sequences and the way those sequences occurred across donors. HLA typing covered class I and class II loci at four-digit resolution. In an earlier analysis of 500 to 650 of the donors, high-throughput TCR beta sequencing was used to judge whether each TCR beta V gene segment behaved as functional or pseudogenic. About 280 gigabases of sequencing data and tens of millions of unique TCR sequences were included in an early release covering about 700 HLA-typed donors. High-throughput TCR immunosequencing, statistical association of individual TCRs with disease status, and machine learning were combined to predict cytomegalovirus infection status. A later analysis re-analyzed previously published TCR beta repertoires from 660 or so donors and added high-resolution HLA genotyping to study TCR occurrence patterns. The number of typed donors differed by locus: about 620-640 for A, B, C, DRB1 and DQB1; some 540 for DQA1; approximately 600 for DPA1; and 400 to 480 for DPB1. The genetic ancestry cluster associated with self-reported Caucasian donors included around four fifths of the roughly 400 genotyped donors. All discovery cohort repertoires had been generated using a single sequencing platform. The study used immunosequencing to profile the T cell repertoires of 666 subjects and linked those repertoires to cytomegalovirus serostatus. Genome-wide SNP genotypes for about 60% of the 666 donors were used in a later genetic analysis, which treated that subset as a discovery cohort. The study was designed to test whether signatures of past pathogen exposure could be identified by cataloging public T cell receptors. In addition to the first cohort of roughly 700 subjects, a separate validation cohort of over 90 different subjects was used. Beyond this particular receptor, the publication reports: Because some donors lacked HLA typing at each locus, the association tests relied only on the typed subset. In this cohort, only TCR beta chains were sequenced, and detectable features were limited by the absence of alpha or paired-chain data. In the study, 150 to 200 TCR beta chains were listed as associated with cytomegalovirus. Compared with the roughly 700-donor mean, donors in an Asian-associated ancestry cluster had fewer N-insertions in productive TCRs, according to a later genetic analysis. The 87-base-pair reads could not distinguish some IMGT-functional V segments, including TRBV6-2 and TRBV6-3, so those segments were excluded. The only immune exposure information available for the cohort was CMV serostatus. Correlated functional status among segregating V segments might be attributable to linkage disequilibrium, but an unknown experimental factor could not be ruled out. In an earlier analysis of about 540 of the donors, most TCR beta V segments were observed in productive rearrangements about 90% or about 30% of the time, broadly matching IMGT annotations. The classifier was reported to diagnose cytomegalovirus status with high specificity and sensitivity in both the original and validation cohorts. In a later analysis, TCR association rates were found to vary across HLA loci, with the most associated TCRs seen for DRB1 alleles and the fewest for HLA-C alleles. Presence/absence analyses assumed roughly uniform sequencing depth across donors, an assumption that may not hold. It was suggested by the authors that the approach could potentially be generalized to other disease states and immunological phenotypes. A cluster of highly shared sequence variants was judged likely to be a technical artifact of the sequencing pipeline. In a later analysis, several top co-occurrence clusters were reported to appear linked to parvovirus B19, influenza, CMV and Epstein-Barr virus. A later analysis found that HLA-associated TCR beta chains were more clonally expanded and had lower generation probabilities than equally common non-associated chains. In vitro tests confirmed that a few of the cytomegalovirus-associated TCR beta chains recognize cytomegalovirus antigens. Most TCR sequences were observed very rarely across donors, whereas some public TCRs were present in many individuals. A later genetic analysis associated a missense DCLRE1C variant with V-gene and J-gene trimming of TCR beta chains, and an independent cohort replicated the association. A further reported finding was that TCR beta sequences accurately predicted the HLA-A and HLA-B alleles for most subjects in the first cohort. Most CMV-associated TCR beta chains appeared to be HLA-restricted in a later analysis, and the HLA associations seemed to be driven largely by CMV exposure. In a later analysis, some 17,000 TCR beta sequences were associated with specific HLA alleles at a false discovery rate of 0.05. Because counts were too low, roughly 16 rarely observed V segments, including chromosome 9 orphons, were left out of the earlier analysis of several hundred of the donors. Assigning TCR associations to individual alleles was difficult when HLA alleles, especially DR and DQ, strongly co-occurred.

The cohort consisted of 650 to 700 healthy bone marrow donors. All cohort members were sampled while nominally healthy, although unrecorded immune exposures were likely present. The donor was CMV seronegative and was included in the group of 352 seronegative cohort members. A peripheral blood sample was collected from each donor, and TCR beta sequencing was performed on peripheral blood mononuclear cells. Genomic DNA was extracted from the blood cell samples with the Qiagen DNeasy Blood Extraction Kit. In regard to this clone: This clone's antigen is unknown. No per-base quality is available; no much larger clone lies one base away.

Per the germline V gene (reference sequence), LNHDA is the CDR1 and SQIVND is the CDR2. The CDR3 contains 16 residues, cysteine and phenylalanine counted. Of the read, only the CDR3 DNA is kept; its 48 bases are in frame from base 1. V lost 6 bases and J lost 5 bases, and the count of bases not matched to a germline gene is 14. Library preparation was by the immunoSEQ multiplex PCR assay. For the multiplex PCR, a mixture combining 60 forward primers for TCR Vbeta segments and 13 reverse primers for TCR Jbeta segments was used. The CDR3 region of rearranged TCR beta genes was amplified from genomic DNA by a multiplex PCR assay. Amplified TCR beta libraries were sequenced as 87-base-pair reads on the Illumina HiSeq System. The paper's data handling went like this. Across the 670 or so repertoires, a later analysis counted approximately 83 million unique TCR beta chains, 9.5 million to 13 million of which were shared by at least two donors. To remove PCR and sequencing errors, raw reads were error-corrected and collapsed into unique sequences using a nearest-neighbor algorithm that merged closely related sequences. V, D and J gene segments were assigned by aligning CDR3 sequences to IMGT reference sequences. Each retained sequence needed at least a six-nucleotide match to both a V gene segment and a J gene segment. Rearrangements were called productive when the CDR3 lacked stop codons and stayed in frame with V and J; all others were non-productive. CDR3 was defined according to IMGT convention as the region running from the second conserved V-encoded cysteine to the conserved J-encoded phenylalanine. The earlier analysis of around 640 of the donors excluded sequences that lacked an unambiguous match to a single V gene segment. An earlier analysis of 587 of the donors classified V segments as functional when productive rearrangements were above 56.7% and as segregating when the standard deviation between donors was above 5%. A statistical classification framework was developed to diagnose cytomegalovirus status using the catalog of TCR beta chain sequences. A later analysis assigned V and J genes by comparing TCR nucleotide sequences with IMGT/GENE-DB human TR gene sequences. A later analysis assigned CDR3 sequences and most-parsimonious VDJ recombination scenarios with the TCRdist pipeline. In a later analysis, each TCR beta chain was defined by its CDR3 amino acid sequence together with its V-gene family, and reads without a unique V-gene family were excluded. In a later analysis, several hundred highly shared, low-generation-probability nucleotide sequences were removed to address suspected cross-contamination and a sequencing artifact. In a later analysis, a clonal expansion index for each public chain was calculated from normalized within-repertoire ranks of inferred template counts. In a later analysis, generation probabilities were computed with a VDJ recombination model fitted to out-of-frame rearrangements, and the resulting probabilities were checked against IGoR. Hypergeometric tests were used in a later analysis to score TCR-TCR, TCR-HLA and TCR-CMV co-occurrence, with a repertoire-size bias correction applied to the TCR pairs. In a later analysis, false discovery rates were estimated by permuting HLA or CMV assignments 20 times. In a later analysis, co-occurring TCRs were grouped using DBSCAN, and TCRdist sequence similarity was added for clustering within HLA-allele-positive subsets. For co-occurrence clustering, repertoires with fewer than 30,000 or more than 120,000 public chains were excluded, along with roughly 5 repertoires with anomalous nucleotide sharing. TCRdb mirrors the immuneACCESS table, restricted to in-frame sequences. Some clones are absent from its copies; in checked studies, under half trace to an unresolved V gene, and the reason for the others is unknown. D and trimming come from the DNA, and the V and J calls and clone size come from that table. The sample table holds 120,000 to 150,000 clones, of which roughly 84% were seen once. The ten largest make up 2.5% of the sample.

The sequence joins TRBV19 to TRBJ2-5, and 8 junction bases match TRBD2. This clonotype was obtained from a boy aged 2 to 9 in good health and CMV-seronegative. The specimen was PBMCs. The encoded CDR3 is CASSRPGGAVQETQYF. The DNA sequence reads TGTGCCAGTAGCCGCCCCGGGGGGGCGGTCCAGGAGACCCAGTACTTC.